The 19 T cell receptor beta chains below come from one sample, sequenced in a study of blood T cell repertoires in COVID-19. Measured with immunoSEQ multiplex PCR; TCRdb has only the in-frame clones, and not every one. Among over 150,000 clones, about 90% were seen once, and the ten largest hold around 21%. The sample comprised peripheral blood. These receptors all come from a man in his 70s with active or convalescent COVID-19.

The V and J genes are TRBV27 and TRBJ1-2; no definite D call. The V end lost 0 bases, the J end lost 0 bases, and 5 bases lay between the germline ends. Germline V lookup: CDR1 MNHEY, CDR2 SMNVEV (reference sequence). The CDR3 spans 14 residues. The CDR3 loop is CASSLSYSNYGYTF. CDR3 in DNA: TGTGCCAGCAGTTTATCATATTCTAACTATGGCTACACCTTC.

The J gene is TRBJ1-6, the V gene TRBV11-2, with 8 bases that match TRBD1. Losses at the gene ends were 1 base for V and 7 bases for J; bases not matched to a gene: 12. Germline CDR1 and CDR2: SGHAT and FQNNGV. The CDR3 is 18 residues long. CDR3: CASSLGAWTGNANSPLHF. As DNA, the CDR3 is TGTGCCAGCAGCTTAGGGGCTTGGACAGGGAATGCAAATTCACCCCTCCACTTT.

The CDR3 DNA reads TGTGCCAGCAGCTTTGCGGGACTAGCCTACGAGCAGTACTTC. This translates into CASSFAGLAYEQYF. This chain uses TRBV12-1 with TRBJ2-7; the table's D call of TRBD2 was not tested on the DNA. TRBV12-1 counts as a pseudogene. The CDR3 loop spans 14 amino acids.

V gene TRBV19 combines with J gene TRBJ2-3; D may be TRBD2 (8 bases). Between the trimmed V and J ends, which lost 7 bases and 1 base, there was a span of 15 bases. Germline V lookup: CDR1 LNHDA, CDR2 SQIVND (reference sequence). CDR3 length: 15 residues. In DNA, the CDR3 is TGTGCCAGTAACGGGAGGGGGCGAGGCACAGATACGCAGTATTTT. Translated, it gives CASNGRGRGTDTQYF.

J is TRBJ1-5 and V is TRBV24-1; possibly TRBD1 for D (6 bases). The CDR3 runs to 17 residues. The germline V and J ends were trimmed by 3 bases and 5 bases, with 19 bases remaining between them. The germline CDR1 and CDR2 sequences are KGHDR and SFDVKD. Written as DNA, the CDR3 is TGTGCCACCAGTGATCCGGGTGCCCGGGACACCTATCAGCCCCAGCATTTT. Translation gives CATSDPGARDTYQPQHF.

This clone was seen a handful of times. The gene calls are TRBV18 and TRBJ2-3; D is possibly TRBD1 (6 bases). This CDR3 contains 14 residues. The germline V gene encodes CDR1 KGHSH and CDR2 LQKENI. The V gene lost 2 bases and the J gene lost 1 base, with 7 bases spanning the gap. For the CDR3, the DNA is TGTGCCAGCTCACCAGCAGGGGGCACAGATACGCAGTATTTT. Its translation: CASSPAGGTDTQYF.

The rearrangement links TRBV28 to TRBJ1-5, with TRBD1 matching 8 bases. This CDR3 has 17 amino acids. CDR1 and CDR2 from the germline V gene are MDHEN and SYDVKM. V dropped 5 bases and J dropped 2; count of bases not matched to a gene: 11. In DNA, the CDR3 is TGTGCCAGCAGTACACCGACAGGGGTCCTGGGCAATCAGCCCCAGCATTTT. Translating gives CASSTPTGVLGNQPQHF.

The chain recombines TRBV19 with TRBJ2-7; maybe TRBD1 (6 bases). The germline V and J ends were trimmed by 4 bases and 1 base, with 11 bases remaining between them. From germline, CDR1 is LNHDA and CDR2 SQIVND (reference sequence). This CDR3 region has 14 residues. The CDR3 sequence: CASSRNRESYEQYF. The CDR3 DNA sequence: TGTGCCAGTAGTAGAAACAGGGAGTCCTACGAGCAGTACTTC. The full variable domain, rest sourced from reference TRBV19 and TRBJ2-7, is DGGITQSPKYLFRKEGQNVTLSCEQNLNHDAMYWYRQDPGQGLRLIYYSQIVNDFQKGDIAEGYSVSREKKESFPLTVTSAQKNPTAFYLCASSRNRESYEQYFGPGTRLTVT.

This sequence joins TRBV2 and TRBJ2-2, with D hard to call. The CDR3 has 14 residues. Germline V gene data show CDR1 as SNHLY and CDR2 as FYNNEI. V was cut by 7 bases and J by 0 bases, with 9 bases left in between. CDR3 bases: TGTGCCAGCACGGGTGGCGCGAACACCGGGGAGCTGTTTTTT. Its translation is CASTGGANTGELFF.

CDR3 loop: CASSFRRYTQYF. The CDR3, as DNA: TGTGCCAGCAGTTTTAGAAGATATACGCAGTATTTT. The chain uses TRBV6-2 or TRBV6-3 and TRBJ2-3; no clear D. Looked up from germline, CDR1 is MNHEY and CDR2 is SVGEGT. The CDR3 is made up of 12 amino acids. Trimming cost V 4 bases and J 7 bases, with 9 bases left between them.

The chain uses TRBV29-1 and TRBJ2-3; D remains ambiguous. V was clipped by 0 bases and J by 0 bases, with 10 bases between them. Germline CDR1 is SQVTM and CDR2 is ANQGSEA. The CDR3 has 15 residues. The CDR3 loop is CSVEDPGLSTDTQYF. The CDR3 region has the DNA TGCAGCGTTGAAGATCCAGGCCTTAGCACAGATACGCAGTATTTT.

The V and J genes are TRBV5-1 and TRBJ2-3, with 7 bases lining up with TRBD1. The CDR3 sequence is 14 residues long. With V trimmed by 4 bases and J by 2 bases, 4 bases remained unmatched. Germline lookup yields CDR1 SGHRS and CDR2 YFSETQ. This CDR3 is CASSPGGFTDTQYF. The CDR3 DNA reads TGCGCCAGCAGCCCAGGGGGTTTCACAGATACGCAGTATTTT.

The gene calls are TRBV19 and TRBJ1-2, with D possibly matching TRBD1 (5 bases). V was shortened by 2 bases and J by 8 bases, with 15 bases between the two germline ends. The CDR3 has 14 amino acids. Per germline, CDR1 LNHDA and CDR2 SQIVND (reference sequence). CDR3 loop: CASSIRQGARGYTF. The CDR3 nucleotides read TGTGCCAGTAGTATAAGGCAGGGTGCGCGAGGCTACACCTTC.

This clone occurred a few times. The chain couples TRBV9 to TRBJ2-7, with a weak D call TRBD2 (7 bases). This CDR3 has 16 residues. With 3 bases removed from V and 0 bases from J, the gap between germline ends came to 16 bases. CDR1 is SGDLS, CDR2 YYNGEE, per germline. Here the CDR3 DNA reads TGTGCCAGCAGCGGAGTCGGGGGGCGGAGCTCCTACGAGCAGTACTTC. It specifies CASSGVGGRSSYEQYF.

CDR3 in DNA: TGCGCCAGCACTCTAGCGGGGGTTTACAATGAGCAGTTCTTC. The encoded protein is CASTLAGVYNEQFF. This chain joins TRBV5-1 and TRBJ2-1, with 10 bases fitting TRBD2. This CDR3 region has 14 residues. The V gene end was trimmed by 6 bases and the J gene end by 4 bases; junction bases not matched to a gene: 4. Germline-derived CDR1 and CDR2 are SGHRS and YFSETQ.

This clone has a single count. The chain carries TRBV11-3 and TRBJ2-5; 7 nucleotides agree with TRBD1. Germline V lookup: CDR1 SGHNT, CDR2 YENEEA. This CDR3 is built from 13 residues. J gave up 11 bases and V 2 bases, and 8 bases lay outside the gene matches. The CDR3 region is CASSLTRQGTQYF. As DNA, the CDR3 is TGTGCCAGCAGCTTAACCCGACAGGGCACTCAGTACTTC.

The V and J genes are TRBV6-1 and TRBJ2-7, with a tentative D call TRBD1 (6 bases). V lost 3 bases and J lost 2, with 23 bases in between. Germline values: CDR1 MNHNS, CDR2 SASEGT. CDR3 size: 18 residues. The CDR3 DNA sequence: TGTGCCAGCAGTGAGCCCGAAGGCAGGGTAAGGGGGACCTACGAGCAGTACTTC. Its translation is CASSEPEGRVRGTYEQYF.

This chain links TRBV6-5 with TRBJ1-1; D gene unclear. Between the trimmed V and J ends, which lost 2 bases and 4 bases, there was a span of 11 bases. Germline CDR1 and CDR2: MNHEY and SVGAGI. This CDR3 region has 14 residues. The CDR3 protein is CASSYARSSTEAFF. The CDR3 DNA reads TGTGCCAGCAGTTACGCTAGGAGTTCCACTGAAGCTTTCTTT.

V usage is TRBV5-8 and J usage is TRBJ2-1; 11 nucleotides match TRBD2. V lost 3 bases and J lost 7; bases outside the gene matches: 21. Germline loops: CDR1 SGHTS, CDR2 YDEGEE. The CDR3 contains 20 residues. The CDR3 sequence: CASSWGTRGTSGSLRNEQFF. The CDR3 DNA sequence: TGTGCCAGCAGCTGGGGGACGCGCGGGACTAGCGGAAGTCTGAGGAATGAGCAGTTCTTC.